The source of this TCR beta chain is a study of spatial heterogeneity in lung cancer. Study in general: Sequencing consistently turned up more beta-chain sequences than alpha-chain sequences. Study conclusions and caveats: Tumor T cell coverage was estimated at 6.5% to 7% for alpha and more than 11% for beta chains. Expanded intratumoral alpha and beta TCR counts tracked tumor mutation counts.

Stated time point: sample taken at primary tumor resection. Whole RNA, which was extracted from tumor, nontumor lung tissue or frozen PBMC, was sequenced without any cell sorting. TCR cDNA molecules each had a unique molecular identifier. MiXCR was run by TCRdb on the 5' RACE reads, yielding one entry per CDR3 protein. The data hold approximately 26,000 distinct CDR3 sequences, with roughly 9% observed a single time. In this sample, this clonotype turned up many times. Its target is not known. The clonotype comes from a male donor with early-stage non-small cell lung cancer. The sequencing here drew on lung tumor tissue, taken at surgery.

The CDR3 bases are TGTGCCAGCAGCCAGCGACAGAGTCGCACAGATACGCAGTATTTT. Translation gives CASSQRQSRTDTQYF. The rearrangement links TRBV3-1 to TRBJ2-3, with a possible D match to TRBD1 (5 bases). Looked up from germline, CDR1 is LGHDT and CDR2 is YNNKEL (reference sequence). The CDR3 is 15 residues long. V gave up 3 bases and J gave up 1 base, with 11 bases separating them.